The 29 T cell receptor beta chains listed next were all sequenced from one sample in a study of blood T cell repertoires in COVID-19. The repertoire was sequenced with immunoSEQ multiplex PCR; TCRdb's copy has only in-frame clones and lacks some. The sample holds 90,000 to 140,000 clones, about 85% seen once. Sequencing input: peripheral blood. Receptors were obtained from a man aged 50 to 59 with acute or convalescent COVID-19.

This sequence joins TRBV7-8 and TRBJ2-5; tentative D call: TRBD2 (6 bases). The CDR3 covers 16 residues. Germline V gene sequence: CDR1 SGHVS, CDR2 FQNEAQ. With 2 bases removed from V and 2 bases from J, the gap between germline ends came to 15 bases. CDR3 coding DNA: TGTGCCAGCAGCTTATCAACGGGACTCGCGCAAGAGACCCAGTACTTC. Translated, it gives CASSLSTGLAQETQYF.

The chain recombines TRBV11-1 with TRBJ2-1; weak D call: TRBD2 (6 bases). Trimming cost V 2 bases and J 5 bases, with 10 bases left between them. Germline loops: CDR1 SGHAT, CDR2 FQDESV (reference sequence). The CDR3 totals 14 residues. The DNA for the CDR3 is TGTGCCAGCAGCTTACCCGGGGGTCACAATGAGCAGTTCTTC. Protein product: CASSLPGGHNEQFF.

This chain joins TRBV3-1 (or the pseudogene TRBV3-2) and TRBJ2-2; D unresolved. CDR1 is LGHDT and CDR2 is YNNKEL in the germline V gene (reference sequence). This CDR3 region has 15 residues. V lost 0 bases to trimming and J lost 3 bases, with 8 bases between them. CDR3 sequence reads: CASSQDNLDTGELFF. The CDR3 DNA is TGTGCCAGCAGCCAAGATAACCTAGACACCGGGGAGCTGTTTTTT.

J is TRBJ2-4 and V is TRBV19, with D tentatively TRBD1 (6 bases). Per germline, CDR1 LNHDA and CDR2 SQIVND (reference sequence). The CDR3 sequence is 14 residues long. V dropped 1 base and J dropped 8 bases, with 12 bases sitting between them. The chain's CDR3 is CASSIGTVFDIQYF. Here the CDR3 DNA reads TGTGCCAGTAGTATAGGGACAGTTTTTGACATTCAGTACTTC.

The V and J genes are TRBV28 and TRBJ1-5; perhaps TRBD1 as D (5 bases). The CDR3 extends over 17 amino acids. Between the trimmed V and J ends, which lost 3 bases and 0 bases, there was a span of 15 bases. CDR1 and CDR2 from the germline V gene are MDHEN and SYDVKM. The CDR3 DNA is TGTGCCAGCAGTTTCATGGGGCAGGGATATAGCAATCAGCCCCAGCATTTT. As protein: CASSFMGQGYSNQPQHF.

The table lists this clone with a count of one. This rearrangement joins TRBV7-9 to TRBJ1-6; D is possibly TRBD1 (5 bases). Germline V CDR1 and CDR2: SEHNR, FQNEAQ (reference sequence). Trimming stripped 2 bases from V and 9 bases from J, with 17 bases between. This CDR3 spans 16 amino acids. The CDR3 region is CASSLLAADSSSPLHF. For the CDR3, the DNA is TGTGCCAGCAGCTTATTAGCCGCTGACAGCTCTTCACCCCTCCACTTT.

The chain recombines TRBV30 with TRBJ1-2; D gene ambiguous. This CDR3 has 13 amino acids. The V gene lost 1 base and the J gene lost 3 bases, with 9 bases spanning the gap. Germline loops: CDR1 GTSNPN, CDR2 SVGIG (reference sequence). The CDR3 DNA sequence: TGTGCCTGGAGTGAGGGAGACTACTATGGCTACACCTTC. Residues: CAWSEGDYYGYTF. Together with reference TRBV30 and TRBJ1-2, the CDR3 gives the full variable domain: SQTIHQWPATLVQPVGSPLSLECTVEGTSNPNLYWYRQAAGRGLQLLFYSVGIGQISSEVPQNLSASRPQDRQFILSSKKLLLSDSGFYLCAWSEGDYYGYTFGSGTRLTVV.

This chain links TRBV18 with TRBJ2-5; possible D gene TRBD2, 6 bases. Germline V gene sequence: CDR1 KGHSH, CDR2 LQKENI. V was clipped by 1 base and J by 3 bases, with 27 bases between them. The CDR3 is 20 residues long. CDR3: CASSPLPSAKASAIKETQYF. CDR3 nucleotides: TGTGCCAGCTCACCACTCCCATCAGCGAAGGCTAGCGCCATAAAAGAGACCCAGTACTTC.

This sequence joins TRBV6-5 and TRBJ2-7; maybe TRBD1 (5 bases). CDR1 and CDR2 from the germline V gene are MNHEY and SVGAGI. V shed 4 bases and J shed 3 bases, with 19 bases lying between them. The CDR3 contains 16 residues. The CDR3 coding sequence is TGTGCCAGCAGTTCCCCGACGACAGCGCAAGACTACGAGCAGTACTTC. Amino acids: CASSSPTTAQDYEQYF.

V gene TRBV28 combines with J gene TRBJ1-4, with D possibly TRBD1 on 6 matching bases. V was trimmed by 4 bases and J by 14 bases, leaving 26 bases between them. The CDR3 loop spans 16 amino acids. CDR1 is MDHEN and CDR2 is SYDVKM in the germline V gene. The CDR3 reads CASSSDVQYLSQGLFF. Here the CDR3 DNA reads TGTGCCAGCAGTTCGGACGTACAGTACCTCTCCCAGGGGCTGTTTTTT.

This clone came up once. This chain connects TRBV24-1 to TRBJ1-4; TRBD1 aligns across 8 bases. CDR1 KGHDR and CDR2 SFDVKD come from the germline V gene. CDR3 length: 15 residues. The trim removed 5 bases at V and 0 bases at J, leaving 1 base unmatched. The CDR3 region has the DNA TGTGCCACCAGTGGGACAGGGACAACTAATGAAAAACTGTTTTTT. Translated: CATSGTGTTNEKLFF.

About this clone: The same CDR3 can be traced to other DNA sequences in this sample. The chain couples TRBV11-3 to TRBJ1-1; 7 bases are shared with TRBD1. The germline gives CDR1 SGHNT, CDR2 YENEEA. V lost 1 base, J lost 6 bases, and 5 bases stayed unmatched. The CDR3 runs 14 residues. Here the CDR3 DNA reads TGTGCCAGCAGCTTAGGCGACAGGGTGGCTGAAGCTTTCTTT. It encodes CASSLGDRVAEAFF. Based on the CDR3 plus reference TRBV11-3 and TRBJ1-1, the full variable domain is EAGVVQSPRYKIIEKKQPVAFWCNPISGHNTLYWYLQNLGQGPELLIRYENEEAVDDSQLPKDRFSAERLKGVDSTLKIQPAELGDSAVYLCASSLGDRVAEAFFGQGTRLTVV.

The CDR3 DNA sequence: TGTGCCAGCAGCTTAGGGGACAGGGGGCGAGGCTACACCTTC. Its protein is CASSLGDRGRGYTF. V gene TRBV7-9 combines with J gene TRBJ1-2; TRBD1 matches at 12 bases. The germline V gene encodes CDR1 SEHNR and CDR2 FQNEAQ (reference sequence). This CDR3 has 14 residues. V lost 1 base, J lost 8 bases, and 2 bases stayed unmatched.

The CDR3 nucleotides read TGTGCCAGCAGCTCCAATTACAATGAGCAGTTCTTC. Its protein product is CASSSNYNEQFF. V and J are TRBV5-4 and TRBJ2-1, with D uncertain. The CDR3 extends over 12 amino acids. The V end lost 3 bases, the J end lost 4 bases, and 5 bases lay between the germline ends. Germline-derived CDR1 and CDR2 are SGHNT and YYREEE (reference sequence). The entire variable domain, with the rest obtained from reference TRBV5-4 and TRBJ2-1, is as follows: ETGVTQSPTHLIKTRGQQVTLRCSSQSGHNTVSWYQQALGQGPQFIFQYYREEENGRGNFPPRFSGLQFPNYSSELNVNALELDDSALYLCASSSNYNEQFFGPGTRLTVL.

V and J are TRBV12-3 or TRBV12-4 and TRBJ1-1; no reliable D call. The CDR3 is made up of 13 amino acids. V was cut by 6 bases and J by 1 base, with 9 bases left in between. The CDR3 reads CASRHARNTEAFF. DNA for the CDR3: TGTGCCAGCAGGCATGCCAGGAACACTGAAGCTTTCTTT.

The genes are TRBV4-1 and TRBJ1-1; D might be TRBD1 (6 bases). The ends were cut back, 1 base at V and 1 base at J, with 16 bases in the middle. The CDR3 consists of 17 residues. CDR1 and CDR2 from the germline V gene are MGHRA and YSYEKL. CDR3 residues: CASSQAFRAGANTEAFF. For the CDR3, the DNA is TGCGCCAGCAGCCAAGCGTTCAGGGCAGGGGCGAACACTGAAGCTTTCTTT.

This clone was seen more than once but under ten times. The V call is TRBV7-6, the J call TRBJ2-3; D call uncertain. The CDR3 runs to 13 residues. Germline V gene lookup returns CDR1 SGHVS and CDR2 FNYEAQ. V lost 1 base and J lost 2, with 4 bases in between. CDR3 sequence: CASSLGYTDTQYF. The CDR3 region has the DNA TGTGCCAGCAGCTTAGGTTACACAGATACGCAGTATTTT.

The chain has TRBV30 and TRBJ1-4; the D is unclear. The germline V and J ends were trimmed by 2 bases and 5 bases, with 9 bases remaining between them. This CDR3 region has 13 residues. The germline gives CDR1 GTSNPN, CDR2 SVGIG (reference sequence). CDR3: CAWSTRENEKLFF. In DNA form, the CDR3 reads TGTGCCTGGAGTACTCGGGAAAATGAAAAACTGTTTTTT.

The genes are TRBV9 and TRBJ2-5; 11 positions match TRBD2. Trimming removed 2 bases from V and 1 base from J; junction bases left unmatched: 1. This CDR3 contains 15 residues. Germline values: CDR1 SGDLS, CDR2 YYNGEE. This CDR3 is CASSVTSGVQETQYF. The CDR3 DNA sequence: TGTGCCAGCAGCGTGACTAGCGGGGTCCAAGAGACCCAGTACTTC.

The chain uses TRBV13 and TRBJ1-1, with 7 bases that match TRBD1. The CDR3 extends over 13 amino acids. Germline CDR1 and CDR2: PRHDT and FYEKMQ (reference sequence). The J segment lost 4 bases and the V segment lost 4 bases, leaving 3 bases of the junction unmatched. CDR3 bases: TGTGCCAGCAGCTCAACAGGGGTCACTGAAGCTTTCTTT. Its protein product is CASSSTGVTEAFF.

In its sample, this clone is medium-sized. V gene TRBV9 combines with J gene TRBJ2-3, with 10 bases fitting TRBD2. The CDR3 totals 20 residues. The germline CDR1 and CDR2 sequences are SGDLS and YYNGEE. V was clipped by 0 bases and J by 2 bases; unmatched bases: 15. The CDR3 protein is CASSVEPFHTSGEVTDTQYF. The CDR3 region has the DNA TGTGCCAGCAGCGTAGAGCCGTTCCACACTAGCGGGGAGGTCACAGATACGCAGTATTTT. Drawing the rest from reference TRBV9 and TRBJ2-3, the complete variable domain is DSGVTQTPKHLITATGQRVTLRCSPRSGDLSVYWYQQSLDQGLQFLIQYYNGEERAKGNILERFSAQQFPDLHSELNLSSLELGDSALYFCASSVEPFHTSGEVTDTQYFGPGTRLTVL.

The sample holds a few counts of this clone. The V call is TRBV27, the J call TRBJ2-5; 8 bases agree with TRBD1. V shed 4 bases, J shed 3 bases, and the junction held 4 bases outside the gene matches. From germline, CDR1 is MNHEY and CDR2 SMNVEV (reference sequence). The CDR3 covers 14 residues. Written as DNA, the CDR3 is TGTGCCAGCAGTTGGGACAGGAAGAAAGAGACCCAGTACTTC. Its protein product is CASSWDRKKETQYF.

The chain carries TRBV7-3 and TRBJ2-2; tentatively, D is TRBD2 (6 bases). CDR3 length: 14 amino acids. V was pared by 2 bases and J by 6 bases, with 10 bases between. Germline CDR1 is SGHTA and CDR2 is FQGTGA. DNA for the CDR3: TGTGCCAGCAGCTTAGGAGGGATCGCCGGGGAGCTGTTTTTT. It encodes CASSLGGIAGELFF.

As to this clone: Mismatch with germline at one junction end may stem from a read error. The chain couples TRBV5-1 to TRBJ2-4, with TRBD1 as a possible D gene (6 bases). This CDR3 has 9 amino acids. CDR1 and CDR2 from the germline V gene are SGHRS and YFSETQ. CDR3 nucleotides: TGCGCCAGGAGACAGGTAAGACACTTC. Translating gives CARRQVRHF.

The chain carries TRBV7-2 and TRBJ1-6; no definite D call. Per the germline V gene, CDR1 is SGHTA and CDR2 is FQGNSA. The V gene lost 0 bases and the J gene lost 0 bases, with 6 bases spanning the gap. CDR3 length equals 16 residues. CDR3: CASSLASSSYNSPLHF. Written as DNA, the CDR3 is TGTGCCAGCAGCTTAGCTTCGAGCTCCTATAATTCACCCCTCCACTTT.

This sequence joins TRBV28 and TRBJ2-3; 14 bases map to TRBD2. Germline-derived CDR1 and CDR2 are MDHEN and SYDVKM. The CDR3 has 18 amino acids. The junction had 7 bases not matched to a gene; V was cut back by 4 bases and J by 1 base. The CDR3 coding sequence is TGTGCCAGCAGTTCGGGACTAGCGGGAGATACCGGCACAGATACGCAGTATTTT. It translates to CASSSGLAGDTGTDTQYF.

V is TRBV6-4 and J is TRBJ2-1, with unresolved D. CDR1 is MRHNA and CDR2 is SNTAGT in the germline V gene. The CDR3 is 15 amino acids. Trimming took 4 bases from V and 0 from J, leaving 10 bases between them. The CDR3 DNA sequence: TGTGCCAGCAGTGCCAGAATGAACTCCTACAATGAGCAGTTCTTC. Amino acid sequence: CASSARMNSYNEQFF.

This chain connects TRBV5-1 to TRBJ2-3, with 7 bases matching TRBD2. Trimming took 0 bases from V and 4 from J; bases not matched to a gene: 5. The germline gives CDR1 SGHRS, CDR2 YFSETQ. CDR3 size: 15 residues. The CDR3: CASSLAGGRADTQYF. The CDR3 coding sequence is TGCGCCAGCAGCTTGGCCGGGGGGAGGGCAGATACGCAGTATTTT.

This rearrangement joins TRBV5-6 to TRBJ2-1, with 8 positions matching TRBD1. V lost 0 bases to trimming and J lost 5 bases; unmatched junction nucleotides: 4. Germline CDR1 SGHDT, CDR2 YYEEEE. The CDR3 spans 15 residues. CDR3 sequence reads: CASSLDDRGNNEQFF. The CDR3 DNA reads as TGTGCCAGCAGCTTGGATGACAGGGGAAACAATGAGCAGTTCTTC.